The clone carrying this TCR beta chain occurred many times. The source of the sample is a study of CD8 T cells in ankylosing spondylitis. TCRdb re-called the 5' RACE reads with MiXCR, one entry per CDR3 protein. The sample has roughly 200,000 distinct CDR3 sequences, roughly 12% seen once; the top ten hold approximately 15%. The CDR3 extends over 16 amino acids. Germline CDR1 reads LGHNA; CDR2 reads YNFKEQ. The ends lost 0 bases at V and 6 bases at J; junction bases unmatched: 2. V is TRBV4-2 and J is TRBJ2-2; 12 nucleotides align to TRBD2. Sequences were obtained from blood, either unsorted or a sorted T cell fraction (not recorded which). This sequence was found in a male donor with ankylosing spondylitis or in good health (not recorded which). The CDR3: CASSQDPSGGAGELFF. The CDR3 nucleotides are TGTGCCAGCAGCCAAGATCCTAGCGGGGGGGCCGGGGAGCTGTTTTTT.